The subject of this entry is one TCR beta chain. This entry comes from a study of glioma-infiltrating T cells after dendritic cell vaccination. Study overall: Between the early 2000s and the early 2010s, patients got autologous tumor lysate-pulsed dendritic cell vaccines.

V was pared by 5 bases and J by 1 base, with 13 bases between. The CDR3 spans 15 residues. The germline V gene has CDR1 SGHAT and CDR2 FQNNGV. The data were produced by immunoSEQ multiplex PCR, yet TCRdb's version contains in-frame clones alone and is incomplete. This sample has more than 75,000 clones, with roughly four fifths found just once. Time point here: after dendritic cell vaccination, including at tumor progression/relapse. The rearrangement uses TRBV11-2 and TRBJ2-3, with D possibly TRBD1 on 6 matching bases. This TCR came from a human donor with glioblastoma. The sequencing here drew on blood, taken after dendritic cell vaccination. The CDR3 bases are TGTGCCAGCAGCGGTGGGGGCCCTGGCACAGATACGCAGTATTTT. This encodes CASSGGGPGTDTQYF.